Described below is a single T cell receptor beta chain sequence and its context. Its antigen is undetermined. The data belong to a study of cytomegalovirus exposure and HLA in healthy donors. The donors were in the roughly 120-subject validation cohort, distinct from the 666-subject first cohort. Trimming removed 0 bases at V and 3 bases at J, with 9 bases between. CDR1 and CDR2 (germline): SGHRS, YFSETQ. The CDR3 has 14 amino acids. Points from the study as a whole: 164 TCR beta chains were listed as cytomegalovirus-associated.

Method: immunoSEQ multiplex PCR; TCRdb's copy keeps in-frame clones and lacks some. The table has 100,000 to 120,000 clones, approximately 90% seen once. The sequenced material came from PBMCs. This clonotype was obtained from a woman younger than 30 in good health and CMV-seronegative. The chain joins TRBV5-1 to TRBJ2-5; no reliable D call. CDR3 in DNA: TGCGCCAGCAGCTTGGTTACAGCTAAAGAGACCCAGTACTTC. It translates to CASSLVTAKETQYF.